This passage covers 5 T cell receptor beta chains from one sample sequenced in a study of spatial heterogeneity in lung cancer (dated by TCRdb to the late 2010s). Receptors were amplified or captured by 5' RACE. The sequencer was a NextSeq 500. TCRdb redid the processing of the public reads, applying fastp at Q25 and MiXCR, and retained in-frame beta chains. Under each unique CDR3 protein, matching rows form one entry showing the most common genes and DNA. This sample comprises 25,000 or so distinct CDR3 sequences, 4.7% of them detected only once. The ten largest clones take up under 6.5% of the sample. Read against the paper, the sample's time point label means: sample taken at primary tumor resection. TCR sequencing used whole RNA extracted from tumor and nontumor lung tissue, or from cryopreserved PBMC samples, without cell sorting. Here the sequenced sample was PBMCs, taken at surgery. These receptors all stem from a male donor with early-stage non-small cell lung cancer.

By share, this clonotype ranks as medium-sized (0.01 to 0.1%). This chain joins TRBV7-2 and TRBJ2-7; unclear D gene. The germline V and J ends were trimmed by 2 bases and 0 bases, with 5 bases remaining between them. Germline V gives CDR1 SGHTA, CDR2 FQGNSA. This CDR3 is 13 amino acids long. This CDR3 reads CASSLYSSYEQYF. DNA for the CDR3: TGTGCCAGCAGCTTATACAGCTCCTACGAGCAGTACTTC.

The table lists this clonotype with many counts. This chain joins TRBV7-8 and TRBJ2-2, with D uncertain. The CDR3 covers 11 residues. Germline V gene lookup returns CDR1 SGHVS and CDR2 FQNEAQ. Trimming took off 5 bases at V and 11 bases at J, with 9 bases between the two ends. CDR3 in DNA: TGTGCCAGCAGCGTACAGCAAGAGCTGTTTTTT. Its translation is CASSVQQELFF.

The CDR3 nucleotides read TGCAGTGCCCCAGACCCGGGACAGCTTAATGAAAAACTGTTTTTT. It codes for CSAPDPGQLNEKLFF. The chain uses TRBV20-1 and TRBJ1-4; 7 nucleotides line up with TRBD1. The CDR3 extends over 15 amino acids. Germline values: CDR1 DFQATT, CDR2 SNEGSKA (reference sequence). The trim removed 6 bases at V and 4 bases at J, leaving 11 bases unmatched.

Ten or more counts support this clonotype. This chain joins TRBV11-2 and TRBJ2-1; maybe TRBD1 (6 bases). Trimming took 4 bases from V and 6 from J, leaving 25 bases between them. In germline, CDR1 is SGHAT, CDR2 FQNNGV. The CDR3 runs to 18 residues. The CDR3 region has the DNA TGTGCCAGCAGCTCAAGCACAGGGATGGTTTCGCGACTCAATGAGCAGTTCTTC. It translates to CASSSSTGMVSRLNEQFF.

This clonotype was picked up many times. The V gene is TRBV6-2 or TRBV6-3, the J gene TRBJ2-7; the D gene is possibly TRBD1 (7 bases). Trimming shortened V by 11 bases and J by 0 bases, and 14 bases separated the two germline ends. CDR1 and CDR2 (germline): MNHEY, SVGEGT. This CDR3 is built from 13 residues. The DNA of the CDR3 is TGTGCCCCAAGGGGGGACAGCTCCTACGAGCAGTACTTC. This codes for CAPRGDSSYEQYF.